Listed here is a single T cell receptor (beta chain). This clone came up a few times. The clone's antigen remains unknown. Base-call qualities are not available, and no considerably larger clone is one nucleotide away. This entry comes from a study of cytomegalovirus exposure and HLA in healthy donors (dated by TCRdb to the late 2010s). Notes on the research overall: In an earlier analysis of some 550 of the donors, about 270 Gb of sequence data and 117 million unique TCR beta sequences from 150 million to 200 million T cells were reported. To decide whether each TCR beta V gene segment behaved as functional or pseudogenic, an earlier analysis of some 540 of the donors relied on high-throughput TCR beta sequencing. Using immunosequencing, the study profiled T cell repertoires from some 670 subjects and related those repertoires to cytomegalovirus serostatus. A later genetic analysis took genome-wide SNP genotypes for about 65% of the 666 donors and used that subset as a discovery cohort. In the later analysis, no new phenotypic data were used to find candidate immune exposures; instead, reliance was placed on TCR beta sequences and their occurrence across donors. Both class I and class II loci were covered by HLA typing, at four-digit resolution. Every repertoire in the discovery cohort had been generated on one and the same sequencing platform. A few DR-DQ haplotypes were handled as single units for association and clustering because linkage in the cohort was strong. To predict cytomegalovirus infection status, the study brought together high-throughput TCR immunosequencing, statistical association of individual TCRs with disease status, and machine learning. Donor age, sex, ethnicity and CMV serostatus were collected together with the repertoire data. On average, around 240,000 unique TCR beta nucleotide sequences were sequenced per donor among a few hundred genotyped donors of the cohort, with roughly 18% of those sequences being non-productive. To study patterns of TCR occurrence, a later analysis re-analyzed previously published TCR beta repertoires from several hundred donors and added high-resolution HLA genotyping. Of the approximately 370 genotyped donors, more than 75% were placed in the genetic ancestry cluster associated with self-reported Caucasian donors. The number of typed donors differed by locus: roughly 620-630 for A, B, C, DRB1 and DQB1; 500 to 550 for DQA1; approximately 600 for DPA1; and approximately 450 for DPB1. Roughly 300 gigabases of sequencing data and approximately 91 million unique TCR sequences made up an early release that covered 500 to 650 HLA-typed donors. A separate validation cohort of more than 100 different subjects was used in addition to the 666-subject first cohort. The study aimed to test whether signatures of past pathogen exposure could be identified by cataloging public T cell receptors. Results and caveats for the whole study, not just this receptor: The only immune exposure information available for the cohort was CMV serostatus. Linkage disequilibrium might explain the correlated functional status among segregating V segments, but an unknown experimental factor could not be ruled out. In an earlier analysis of about 540 of the donors, most TCR beta V segments were observed in productive rearrangements about 87% or about 30% of the time, broadly matching IMGT annotations. Some IMGT-functional V segments, including TRBV6-2 and TRBV6-3, could not be distinguished by the 87-base-pair reads and were therefore excluded. The classifier was reported to diagnose cytomegalovirus status with high specificity and sensitivity in both the original and validation cohorts. At a false discovery rate of 0.05, a later analysis linked 16,951 TCR beta sequences to specific HLA alleles. A later analysis found that TCR association rates varied across HLA loci, with DRB1 alleles showing the most associated TCRs and HLA-C alleles the fewest. While some public TCRs were present in many individuals, most TCR sequences turned up only very rarely across donors. HLA typing was unavailable for some donors at each locus, so association tests used only the typed subset. Most CMV-associated TCR beta chains appeared to be HLA-restricted in a later analysis, and the HLA associations seemed to be driven largely by CMV exposure. This cohort had only TCR beta chains sequenced, and the lack of alpha or paired-chain data limited which features could be detected. Sequencing depth was assumed to be roughly uniform across donors in the presence/absence analyses, though that assumption may not hold. Compared with equally common non-associated chains, HLA-associated TCR beta chains in a later analysis were more clonally expanded and had lower generation probabilities. According to the authors, the approach could potentially be generalized to other disease states and immunological phenotypes. A later analysis reported that several top co-occurrence clusters appeared linked to parvovirus B19, influenza, CMV and Epstein-Barr virus. A total of fewer than 200 TCR beta chains were listed by the study as associated with cytomegalovirus. The sequencing pipeline was judged likely to have produced a cluster of highly shared sequence variants as a technical artifact. The earlier analysis of about 600 of the donors excluded 15 to 20 rarely observed V segments, including chromosome 9 orphons, because counts were too low. A further reported finding was that TCR beta sequences accurately predicted the HLA-A and HLA-B alleles for most subjects in the first cohort. In a later genetic analysis, a missense DCLRE1C variant was associated with V-gene and J-gene trimming of TCR beta chains, and the association was replicated in an independent cohort. Compared with the approximately 670-donor mean, donors in an Asian-associated ancestry cluster had fewer N-insertions in productive TCRs, according to a later genetic analysis. When HLA alleles, especially DR and DQ, strongly co-occurred, TCR associations were difficult to assign to individual alleles. A few of the identified cytomegalovirus-associated TCR beta chains were confirmed in vitro to be specific for cytomegalovirus antigens.

Library preparation was by the immunoSEQ multiplex PCR assay. For the multiplex PCR, a mixture combining 60 forward primers for TCR Vbeta segments and 13 reverse primers for TCR Jbeta segments was used. The CDR3 region of rearranged TCR beta genes was amplified from genomic DNA by a multiplex PCR assay. On the Illumina HiSeq System, the amplified TCR beta libraries were sequenced as 87-base-pair reads. For the original study's pipeline: In a later analysis, around 80 million unique TCR beta chains were counted across the roughly 700 repertoires, and roughly 11 million of these chains were shared by at least two donors. A nearest-neighbor algorithm error-corrected the raw reads and collapsed the reads into unique sequences, merging closely related sequences to remove PCR and sequencing errors. To assign V, D and J gene segments, CDR3 sequences were aligned to IMGT reference sequences. For a sequence to be retained, a match of at least six nucleotides to both a V gene segment and a J gene segment was required. A rearrangement counted as productive if the CDR3 had no stop codons and remained in frame with V and J, and every other rearrangement counted as non-productive. CDR3 was defined according to IMGT convention as the region running from the second conserved V-encoded cysteine to the conserved J-encoded phenylalanine. The earlier analysis of about 560 of the donors excluded any sequence lacking an unambiguous match to a single V gene segment. An earlier analysis of a few hundred of the donors called V segments functional above 56.7% productive rearrangements and segregating when the between-donor standard deviation exceeded 5%. A statistical classification framework was built to diagnose cytomegalovirus status from the catalog of TCR beta chain sequences. In a later analysis, TCR nucleotide sequences were compared against IMGT/GENE-DB human TR gene sequences so that V and J genes could be assigned. A later analysis assigned CDR3 sequences and most-parsimonious VDJ recombination scenarios with the TCRdist pipeline. A later analysis defined each TCR beta chain by its CDR3 amino acid sequence plus V-gene family, and excluded reads lacking a unique V-gene family. In a later analysis, around 650 highly shared, low-generation-probability nucleotide sequences were removed to address suspected cross-contamination and a sequencing artifact. A later analysis calculated a clonal expansion index for each public chain from normalized within-repertoire ranks of inferred template counts. Generation probabilities in a later analysis came from a VDJ recombination model fitted to out-of-frame rearrangements, and those results were checked against IGoR. In a later analysis, TCR-TCR, TCR-HLA and TCR-CMV co-occurrence was scored with hypergeometric tests, and a repertoire-size bias correction was applied to TCR pairs. False discovery rates were estimated in a later analysis by permuting HLA or CMV assignments 20 times. A later analysis grouped co-occurring TCRs with DBSCAN, adding TCRdist sequence similarity when clustering within HLA-allele-positive subsets. For co-occurrence clustering, repertoires with fewer than 30,000 or more than 120,000 public chains were excluded, along with a handful of repertoires with anomalous nucleotide sharing. TCRdb holds this immuneACCESS table with in-frame rearrangements only. Some clones are missing; in checked studies, unresolved V genes explain under half, and the rest has no known cause. That table furnishes V, J and clone size, whereas the DNA furnished D and trimming. The table for this sample lists 130,000 or so clones; roughly 8.3% of them were counted only once. The ten largest clones capture 5.5% of the sample.

From the cysteine through the phenylalanine, the CDR3 covers 15 amino acids. Left in the record is the CDR3 DNA by itself, 45 bases read in frame from the first base. From a lookup of the germline V gene, CDR1 and CDR2 are SGHRS and YFSETQ. From V the trimming removes 4 bases and from J it removes 3 bases, while the gene matches leave 6 bases of the junction unaccounted for. The cohort consisted of 600 to 700 healthy bone marrow donors. At the time of sampling, every cohort member was nominally healthy, though immune exposures that went unrecorded were likely present. The donor tested CMV seronegative and was one of the 352 seronegative cohort members. Each donor provided a peripheral blood sample, and peripheral blood mononuclear cells were used for TCR beta sequencing. The Qiagen DNeasy Blood Extraction Kit was used to extract genomic DNA from the blood cell samples.

The V gene is TRBV5-1 and the J gene is TRBJ2-1; TRBD2 lines up with 8 middle nucleotides. The sequenced sample was PBMCs. This receptor was taken from a man aged 35 to 55 in good health and CMV-seronegative. The sequence in DNA is TGCGCCAGCAGCGGTCCCGGGACTAGCTACAATGAGCAGTTCTTC. This encodes CASSGPGTSYNEQFF. With the portions outside the CDR3 filled from the reference TRBV5-1 and TRBJ2-1 genes, the complete variable region becomes KAGVTQTPRYLIKTRGQQVTLSCSPISGHRSVSWYQQTPGQGLQFLFEYFSETQRNKGNFPGRFSGRQFSNSRSEMNVSTLELGDSALYLCASSGPGTSYNEQFFGPGTRLTVL.